This paragraph covers one T cell receptor (beta chain) sequence. Its cognate antigen is unknown. Each patient experienced a relapse that followed autologous stem cell transplantation, and brentuximab vedotin exposure varied. The data were obtained in a study of PD-1 blockade in classical Hodgkin lymphoma. Study-level information: Patients had nivolumab dosed at 3 mg/kg, delivered intravenously every 2 weeks. General observations from the study: Whereas CD4+ TCR diversity had risen significantly by C4D1, CD8+ TCR diversity had not. A reduction in baseline TCR diversity was reportedly seen in newly diagnosed patients relative to healthy donors. Baseline diversity was lower in partial responders and progressors than complete responders.

This table comes from immunoSEQ multiplex PCR, and its TCRdb copy is limited to in-frame clones, with some not included. The data contain about 17,000 clones, about two thirds of them singletons. This CDR3 region has 13 residues. The V and J ends lost 2 bases and 6 bases respectively, with 12 bases between them. Per germline, CDR1 SGHRS and CDR2 YFSETQ. The sequencing used peripheral blood mononuclear cells (PBMCs), collected before the second cycle of nivolumab. The clonotype was recovered from a human donor with classical Hodgkin lymphoma. The genes are TRBV5-1 and TRBJ2-7; possibly TRBD2 for D (5 bases). CDR3 amino acids: CASSFRSEGEQYF. The DNA of the CDR3 is TGCGCCAGCAGCTTTAGGAGCGAGGGCGAGCAGTACTTC.